One sample yielded the 15 T cell receptor beta chains listed below, sequenced in a study of graft-versus-host responses after intestinal transplantation. Antigens of these TCRs are unknown. The repertoire was sequenced with immunoSEQ multiplex PCR; TCRdb's copy has only in-frame clones and lacks some. The sample holds 90,000 to 150,000 clones, approximately 95% seen once. This material consisted of unstimulated CD8+ T cells sorted from spleen or lymph node cells, taken before intestinal transplant. These receptors were taken from a human donor who received an intestinal transplant.

V and J are TRBV5-1 and TRBJ2-3; 7 bases are shared with TRBD1. Germline V CDR1 and CDR2: SGHRS, YFSETQ. After removal of 4 bases from V and 4 bases from J, the junction contained 12 bases not matched to a gene. The CDR3 covers 16 residues. CDR3 DNA: TGCGCCAGCAGCACCAGGACAGGTGGGGACGCAGATACGCAGTATTTT. Translating gives CASSTRTGGDADTQYF.

This chain joins TRBV4-3 and TRBJ2-7; D tentatively reads TRBD1 or TRBD2 (5 bases each). Germline loops: CDR1 LGHNA, CDR2 YSLEER. The CDR3 covers 17 residues. Trimming left V 0 bases short and J 3 bases short, with 18 bases between. DNA of the CDR3: TGCGCCAGCAGCCAAGAGGGGTTAGTAGGGGCGGGCTACGAGCAGTACTTC. It yields the protein CASSQEGLVGAGYEQYF.

The chain links TRBV25-1 to TRBJ1-5; unclear D gene. The V gene's germline CDR1 is MGHDK and CDR2 SYGVNS. The CDR3 loop spans 15 amino acids. Trimming removed 3 bases at V and 0 bases at J, with 9 bases between. The CDR3 loop reads CASSDHRYSNQPQHF. DNA of the CDR3: TGTGCCAGCAGTGACCACAGATATAGCAATCAGCCCCAGCATTTT. Filled out from reference TRBV25-1 and TRBJ1-5, the complete variable domain reads EADIYQTPRYLVIGTGKKITLECSQTMGHDKMYWYQQDPGMELHLIHYSYGVNSTEKGDLSSESTVSRIRTEHFPLTLESARPSHTSQYLCASSDHRYSNQPQHFGDGTRLSIL.

CDR3 sequence: CASSLPSLETQYF. CDR3 in DNA: TGTGCCAGCAGCTTGCCTAGTCTTGAGACCCAGTACTTC. J is TRBJ2-5 and V is TRBV11-2; unclear D gene. The germline V and J ends were trimmed by 3 bases and 5 bases, with 10 bases remaining between them. The CDR3 consists of 13 residues. Germline lookup yields CDR1 SGHAT and CDR2 FQNNGV.

The gene calls are TRBV6-5 and TRBJ1-2, with D perhaps matching TRBD1 (5 bases). Per the germline V gene, CDR1 is MNHEY and CDR2 is SVGAGI. The CDR3 loop spans 11 amino acids. V lost 4 bases to trimming and J lost 8 bases, with 8 bases between them. CDR3 DNA sequence: TGTGCCAGCAGTTGGGGGTGGGGCTACACCTTC. Residues: CASSWGWGYTF.

CDR3 sequence reads: CASSQNSWGQAAGEQYF. In DNA form, the CDR3 reads TGCGCCAGCAGCCAAAATTCTTGGGGACAGGCCGCGGGCGAGCAGTACTTC. The chain recombines TRBV4-1 with TRBJ2-7; TRBD1 matches at 8 bases. Unmatched junction bases numbered 15, after V lost 2 bases and J lost 6 bases. CDR3 length: 17 amino acids. Germline V CDR1 and CDR2: MGHRA, YSYEKL.

The V call is TRBV7-9, the J call TRBJ2-5; 11 nucleotides agree with TRBD1. The CDR3 is 18 amino acids. In germline, CDR1 is SEHNR, CDR2 FQNEAQ (reference sequence). Trimming removed 5 bases from V and 2 bases from J; junction bases left unmatched: 13. The CDR3 protein is CASSVRDRGDYNQETQYF. The CDR3 region has the DNA TGTGCCAGCAGCGTCCGGGACAGGGGGGACTATAATCAAGAGACCCAGTACTTC. Combining the CDR3 with reference TRBV7-9 and TRBJ2-5 gives the whole variable domain DTGVSQNPRHKITKRGQNVTFRCDPISEHNRLYWYRQTLGQGPEFLTYFQNEAQLEKSRLLSDRFSAERPKGSFSTLEIQRTEQGDSAMYLCASSVRDRGDYNQETQYFGPGTRLLVL.

V usage is TRBV7-9 and J usage is TRBJ2-7; 7 nucleotides line up with TRBD1. Looked up from germline, CDR1 is SEHNR and CDR2 is FQNEAQ (reference sequence). CDR3 size: 14 residues. The V segment lost 5 bases and the J segment 3 bases; nucleotides outside the gene matches: 7. CDR3 DNA: TGTGCCAGCAGCCACCGGGACAGAAACTACGAGCAGTACTTC. Encoded protein: CASSHRDRNYEQYF.

This rearrangement joins TRBV30 to TRBJ2-1; D gene unclear. CDR3 length: 15 amino acids. The germline CDR1 and CDR2 sequences are GTSNPN and SVGIG (reference sequence). Trimming removed 1 base at V and 0 bases at J, with 10 bases between. This CDR3 reads CAWSGLASSYNEQFF. The CDR3, as DNA: TGTGCCTGGAGTGGGCTCGCGAGCTCCTACAATGAGCAGTTCTTC.

The chain has TRBV18 and TRBJ1-5; D possibly corresponds to TRBD1 (5 bases). This CDR3 region has 17 residues. The germline V and J ends were trimmed by 2 bases and 0 bases, with 14 bases remaining between them. The germline V gene has CDR1 KGHSH and CDR2 LQKENI. The CDR3, as DNA: TGTGCCAGCTCACCAGGGCGGGGGATGTATAGCAATCAGCCCCAGCATTTT. It is translated as CASSPGRGMYSNQPQHF.

The chain's CDR3 is CAWTSQVPWTEAFF. CDR3 coding DNA: TGTGCCTGGACTTCACAGGTCCCTTGGACTGAAGCTTTCTTT. The genes are TRBV30 and TRBJ1-1; D might be TRBD1 (5 bases). Germline lookup yields CDR1 GTSNPN and CDR2 SVGIG (reference sequence). V lost 4 bases, J lost 5 bases, and 17 bases lay in between. The CDR3 consists of 14 residues.

This sequence joins TRBV28 and TRBJ2-7; D remains unclear. This CDR3 spans 11 amino acids. Germline V gives CDR1 MDHEN, CDR2 SYDVKM. The V gene lost 7 bases and the J gene lost 2 bases, with 6 bases spanning the gap. CDR3 nucleotides: TGTGCCAGCATAGGTCCCTACGAGCAGTACTTC. This gives the protein CASIGPYEQYF.

This sequence joins TRBV5-1 and TRBJ1-2; 9 bases fit TRBD1. Germline V gene data show CDR1 as SGHRS and CDR2 as YFSETQ. V trimming: 6 bases; J trimming: 8 bases; junction bases outside the gene matches: 8. The CDR3 totals 13 residues. CDR3 in DNA: TGCGCCAGCACTTCCACAGGGGGCGACGGCTACACCTTC. Encoded protein: CASTSTGGDGYTF.

This chain uses TRBV9 with TRBJ2-7, with 11 bases that match TRBD2. The V gene end was trimmed by 4 bases and the J gene end by 2 bases; junction bases not matched to a gene: 8. This CDR3 contains 16 residues. Looked up from germline, CDR1 is SGDLS and CDR2 is YYNGEE. The CDR3 nucleotides read TGTGCCAGCAGCATAACTAGCGGGAGTACAGCCTACGAGCAGTACTTC. This translates into CASSITSGSTAYEQYF.

The gene calls are TRBV6-5 and TRBJ1-5, with unresolved D. V gave up 2 bases and J gave up 2 bases, with 7 bases separating them. The germline gives CDR1 MNHEY, CDR2 SVGAGI. The CDR3 loop spans 14 amino acids. The CDR3, as DNA: TGTGCCAGCAGTTACCCCGTTGGCAATCAGCCCCAGCATTTT. This codes for CASSYPVGNQPQHF.